Described below is a single TCR beta chain sequence and its context. The data originate from a study of blood T cell repertoires in COVID-19. Germline V gene lookup returns CDR1 LNHDA and CDR2 SQIVND (reference sequence). Unmatched junction bases numbered 21, after V lost 6 bases and J lost 10 bases. The CDR3 spans 18 residues. Profiling relied on immunoSEQ multiplex PCR, and the TCRdb table lists in-frame clones only, not all of them. The sample includes about 130,000 clones, about 80% of them seen just once. Specimen: peripheral blood. The chain uses TRBV19 and TRBJ1-6; 7 bases fit TRBD1. This clonotype was obtained from a man between 40 and 49 years old with active or convalescent COVID-19. CDR3 nucleotide sequence: TGTGCCAGTAGCATCAAGCCGGGACAGCGCATCCATACATCACCCCTCCACTTT. It is translated as CASSIKPGQRIHTSPLHF.